This T cell receptor beta chain was found in a study of T cells in Graves' hyperthyroidism and ophthalmopathy. The table lists this clonotype with many counts. CDR1 is KGHSH and CDR2 is LQKENI in the germline V gene. This CDR3 has 14 residues. Trimming pared 3 bases from V and 6 bases from J, leaving 12 bases between. RNA transcripts yielded amplified TCR beta CDR3 regions. First-round RT-PCR of the TCR CDR3 relied on the HTBI primer set. TCRdb used MiXCR to reprocess the multiplex PCR reads, holding one entry per CDR3 protein. The table has under 400,000 distinct CDR3 sequences, approximately 13% seen once.

The sequence derives from a woman aged 18-29 years with Graves' hyperthyroidism. Input material: blood. The chain carries TRBV18 and TRBJ1-5; D might be TRBD1 (5 bases). In DNA form, the CDR3 reads TGTGCCAGCTCACCGGCCGGGGGTGGTCAGCCCCAGCATTTT. Residues: CASSPAGGGQPQHF.